These 4 T cell receptor beta chains were all obtained from the same sample, sequenced in a study of blood T cell repertoires in COVID-19. The data were produced by immunoSEQ multiplex PCR, yet TCRdb's version contains in-frame clones alone and is incomplete. The sample lists about 220,000 clones; roughly 80% were seen once. The sample consisted of PBMCs or T cells enriched from blood (not recorded which). The source is a woman aged 40-49 years with acute COVID-19.

V and J are TRBV7-8 and TRBJ1-5; D possibly corresponds to TRBD1 (5 bases). Germline V CDR1 and CDR2: SGHVS, FQNEAQ. This CDR3 has 15 amino acids. Trimming stripped 0 bases from V and 4 bases from J, with 10 bases between. DNA for the CDR3: TGTGCCAGCAGCTTAGCTAGGGCAGGGAATCAGCCCCAGCATTTT. It codes for CASSLARAGNQPQHF.

The chain combines TRBV5-1 with TRBJ2-2; the D gene is possibly TRBD1 (5 bases). The V end lost 1 base, the J end lost 7 bases, and 11 bases lay between the germline ends. Germline values: CDR1 SGHRS, CDR2 YFSETQ. The CDR3 runs 14 residues. Here the CDR3 DNA reads TGCGCCAGCAGCTTGTCCCAGGGCCACGGGGAGCTGTTTTTT. As protein: CASSLSQGHGELFF.

This clone was observed a few times. The rearrangement links TRBV9 to TRBJ2-1; 12 bases fit TRBD2. The CDR3 is 17 amino acids. Germline loops: CDR1 SGDLS, CDR2 YYNGEE. Unmatched junction bases numbered 2, after V lost 0 bases and J lost 1 base. CDR3 in amino acids: CASSVDTSGRSYNEQFF. The CDR3 region has the DNA TGTGCCAGCAGCGTAGATACTAGCGGGAGGTCCTACAATGAGCAGTTCTTC.

V and J are TRBV14 and TRBJ1-3; D possibly corresponds to TRBD1 (5 bases). V dropped 0 bases and J dropped 2 bases, with 14 bases sitting between them. This CDR3 has 17 residues. Per germline, CDR1 SGHDN and CDR2 FVKESK. The CDR3 region has the DNA TGTGCCAGCAGCCAAGATCTAACAAGGGGAACTGGAAACACCATATATTTT. Protein: CASSQDLTRGTGNTIYF.